This TCR beta chain came from a study of graft-versus-host responses after intestinal transplantation. Study-level information: Recipients were all induced with anti-thymocyte globulin, then given tacrolimus and steroids for around three years.

A word on this clone: Its specificity is not known.

V was trimmed by 2 bases and J by 8 bases, leaving 18 bases between them. The CDR3 length is 15 residues. From germline, CDR1 is KGHSH and CDR2 LQKENI. Clones were read by immunoSEQ multiplex PCR, and TCRdb kept only the in-frame ones, dropping some. This sample has fewer than 90,000 clones, with about 94% found just once. The receptor was isolated from a human donor who was the organ donor for an intestinal transplant. The chain couples TRBV18 to TRBJ1-2; D not certain. Material: unstimulated CD4+ T cells sorted from spleen or lymph node cells, obtained before transplant. CDR3 nucleotide sequence: TGTGCCAGCTCACCATATCAGGACGGGCTTAAGGGCTACACCTTC. This gives the protein CASSPYQDGLKGYTF.